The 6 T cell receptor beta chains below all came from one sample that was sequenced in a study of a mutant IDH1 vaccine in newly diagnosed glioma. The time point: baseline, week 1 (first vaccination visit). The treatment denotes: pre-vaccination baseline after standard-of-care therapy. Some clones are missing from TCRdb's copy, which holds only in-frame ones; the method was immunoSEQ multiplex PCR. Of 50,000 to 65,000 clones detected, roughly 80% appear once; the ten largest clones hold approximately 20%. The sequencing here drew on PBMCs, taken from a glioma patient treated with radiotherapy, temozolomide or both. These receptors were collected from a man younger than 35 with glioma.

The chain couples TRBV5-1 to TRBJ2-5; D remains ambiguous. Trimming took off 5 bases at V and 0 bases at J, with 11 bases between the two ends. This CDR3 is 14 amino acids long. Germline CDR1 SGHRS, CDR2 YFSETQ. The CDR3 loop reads CASSRAAYQETQYF. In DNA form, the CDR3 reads TGCGCCAGCAGTAGGGCGGCATACCAAGAGACCCAGTACTTC. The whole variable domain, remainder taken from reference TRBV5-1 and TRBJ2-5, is KAGVTQTPRYLIKTRGQQVTLSCSPISGHRSVSWYQQTPGQGLQFLFEYFSETQRNKGNFPGRFSGRQFSNSRSEMNVSTLELGDSALYLCASSRAAYQETQYFGPGTRLLVL.

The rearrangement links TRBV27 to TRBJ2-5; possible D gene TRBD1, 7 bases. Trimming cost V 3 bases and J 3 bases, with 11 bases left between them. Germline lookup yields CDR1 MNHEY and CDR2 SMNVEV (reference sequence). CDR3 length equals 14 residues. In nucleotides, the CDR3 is TGTGCCAGCAGTTTTGGAGGGACAGAAGAGACCCAGTACTTC. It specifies CASSFGGTEETQYF.

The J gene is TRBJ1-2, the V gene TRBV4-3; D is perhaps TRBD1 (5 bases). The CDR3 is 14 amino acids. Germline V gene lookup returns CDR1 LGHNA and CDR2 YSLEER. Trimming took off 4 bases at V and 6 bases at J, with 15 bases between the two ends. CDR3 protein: CASSPNQKGHGYTF. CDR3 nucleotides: TGCGCCAGCAGCCCTAACCAAAAGGGGCATGGCTACACCTTC.

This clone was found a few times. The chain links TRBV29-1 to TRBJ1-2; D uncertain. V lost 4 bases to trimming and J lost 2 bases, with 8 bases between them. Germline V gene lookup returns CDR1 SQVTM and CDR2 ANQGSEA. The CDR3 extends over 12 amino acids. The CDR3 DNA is TGCAGCGTTGTGGCACCAAACTATGGCTACACCTTC. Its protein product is CSVVAPNYGYTF.

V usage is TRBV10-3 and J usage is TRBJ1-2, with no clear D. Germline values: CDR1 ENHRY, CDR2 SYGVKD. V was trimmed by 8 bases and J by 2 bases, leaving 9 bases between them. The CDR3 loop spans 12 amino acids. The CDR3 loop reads CAILEGNYGYTF. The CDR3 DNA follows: TGTGCCATCCTTGAAGGAAACTATGGCTACACCTTC.

The CDR3 protein is CSVDGLNTEAFF. Written as DNA, the CDR3 is TGCAGCGTGGACGGCCTGAACACTGAAGCTTTCTTT. V gene TRBV29-1 combines with J gene TRBJ1-1; D ambiguous. Trimming pared 6 bases from V and 0 bases from J, leaving 8 bases between. Germline V gives CDR1 SQVTM, CDR2 ANQGSEA. The CDR3 spans 12 residues. Filled out from reference TRBV29-1 and TRBJ1-1, the complete variable domain reads SAVISQKPSRDICQRGTSLTIQCQVDSQVTMMFWYRQQPGQSLTLIATANQGSEATYESGFVIDKFPISRPNLTFSTLTVSNMSPEDSSIYLCSVDGLNTEAFFGQGTRLTVV.